This T cell receptor (beta chain) was captured by sequencing in a study of beta chain features in type 1 diabetes. Findings and limits, study-wide: Cells that show high TCR expression could be over-represented by cDNA sequencing. TCRB CDR3 length was moderately but significantly reduced in all four CD4+ subsets of Type 1 diabetes patients.

In germline, CDR1 is SGHTA, CDR2 FQGNSA. V was clipped by 4 bases and J by 5 bases; unmatched bases: 7. The CDR3 contains 14 residues. Purity exceeding 98% was reached by all sorted populations. Expressed TCRB transcripts were sequenced because the isolated RNA had all been reverse transcribed beforehand. Produced via immunoSEQ multiplex PCR; TCRdb's table is partial and in-frame only. In the table there are about 450,000 clones, 10% to 12% of which are singletons. As concerns this clone: Its specificity is not known.

This receptor was identified in a woman aged 18 to 35 in good health. The rearrangement joins TRBV7-2 to TRBJ2-5; 7 bases line up with TRBD1. Sequencing input: naive CD4+ T cells from blood. The chain's CDR3 is CASSSPRGPETQYF. The CDR3 region has the DNA TGTGCCAGCAGCTCGCCTAGGGGGCCTGAGACCCAGTACTTC.